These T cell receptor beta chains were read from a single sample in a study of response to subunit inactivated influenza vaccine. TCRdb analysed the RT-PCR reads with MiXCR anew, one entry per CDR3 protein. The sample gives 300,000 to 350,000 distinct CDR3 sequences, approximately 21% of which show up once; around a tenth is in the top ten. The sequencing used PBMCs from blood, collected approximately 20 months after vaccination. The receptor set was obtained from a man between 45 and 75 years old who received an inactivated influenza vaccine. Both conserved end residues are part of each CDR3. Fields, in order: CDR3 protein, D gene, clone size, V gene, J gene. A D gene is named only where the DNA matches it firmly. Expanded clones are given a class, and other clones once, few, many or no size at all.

CSASGDVETQYF,NA,many,TRBV20-1,TRBJ2-5
CASSLSTGNEQYF,TRBD1,NA,TRBV2,TRBJ2-7
CSARDRRADTQYF,NA,NA,TRBV20-1,TRBJ2-3
CASRRLAELSGANVLTF,TRBD2,many,TRBV27,TRBJ2-6
CASSVEGRETQYF,NA,many,TRBV9,TRBJ2-5
CASSLAVRLYTEAFF,NA,few,TRBV7-9,TRBJ1-1
CASSQYQGGGADGYTF,NA,few,TRBV3-1,TRBJ1-2
CASSQDPGILEKLFF,NA,NA,TRBV14,TRBJ1-4
CATSREAVGPFYEQYF,NA,few,TRBV15,TRBJ2-7
CASSSGTPGTDTQYF,NA,many,TRBV5-1,TRBJ2-3
CASSTGPGELFF,NA,NA,TRBV7-2,TRBJ2-2
CASSHKGGNTEAFF,NA,many,TRBV12-3/TRBV12-4,TRBJ1-1
CASSQGTGVDTQYF,NA,NA,TRBV4-3,TRBJ2-3
CASSLTQGNQPQHF,NA,many,TRBV3-1,TRBJ1-5
CASRDRAPTQYF,TRBD1,NA,TRBV7-2,TRBJ2-3
CASSPDRGLLNTEAFF,TRBD1,once,TRBV27,TRBJ1-1
CASSPLTSGVAKNIQYF,TRBD2,few,TRBV11-2,TRBJ2-4
CASSVGTSAQTQYF,TRBD2,NA,TRBV5-1,TRBJ2-5
CASSPLAGMNNEQFF,TRBD2,few,TRBV7-2,TRBJ2-1
CASSPASGRDRYF,NA,few,TRBV4-1,TRBJ2-7
CASSPGPPGGGYGYTF,TRBD1,NA,TRBV6-1,TRBJ1-2
CASSLGGTTGHEAFF,NA,many,TRBV5-6,TRBJ1-1
CASSATTSGYNEQFF,TRBD2,NA,TRBV5-1,TRBJ2-1
CASSLYRLGMVAEAFF,NA,few,TRBV5-4,TRBJ1-1
CASRQSRDRGLKGYTF,TRBD1,NA,TRBV6-1,TRBJ1-2
CASSHGLDYNEQFF,NA,few,TRBV4-2,TRBJ2-1
CASSSQGATGELFF,TRBD1,once,TRBV7-2,TRBJ2-2
CASSLLGQPQHF,NA,many,TRBV12-3/TRBV12-4,TRBJ1-5
CSASSAVLYEQYF,NA,NA,TRBV20-1,TRBJ2-7
CASSLWQTYEQYF,NA,NA,TRBV5-1,TRBJ2-7
CSAPLPGAGTEAFF,NA,NA,TRBV20-1,TRBJ1-1
CASSRVTGDNYGYTF,NA,few,TRBV7-2,TRBJ1-2
CASSKGRKEKLFF,NA,NA,TRBV6-1,TRBJ1-4
CSAGQGIDQPQHF,TRBD1,NA,TRBV20-1,TRBJ1-5
CASSWPRVDEQFF,NA,few,TRBV5-1,TRBJ2-1
CSATGAGNTIYF,NA,NA,TRBV20-1,TRBJ1-3
CASSQVGDTYGYTF,NA,NA,TRBV4-1,TRBJ1-2
CASSQGDARPLHF,NA,few,TRBV4-2,TRBJ1-6
CASRTGFNSPLHF,NA,many,TRBV12-3/TRBV12-4,TRBJ1-6
CASSQGRQGKTGANVLTF,TRBD1,NA,TRBV4-1,TRBJ2-6
CSARQVSSYEQYF,NA,NA,TRBV20-1,TRBJ2-7
CASSSSMAGSTDTQYF,NA,NA,TRBV11-2,TRBJ2-3
CASSQAPGSTYGYTF,NA,few,TRBV4-1,TRBJ1-2
CSAGQGADQPQHF,TRBD1,NA,TRBV20-1,TRBJ1-5
CASTRPADLFTF,NA,NA,TRBV13,TRBJ1-2
CASSAGLERLAQYF,NA,NA,TRBV7-9,TRBJ2-5
CASSGTGGAHSNQPQHF,TRBD1,NA,TRBV23-1,TRBJ1-5
CATSRSRQREGPKNIQYF,NA,few,TRBV15,TRBJ2-4
CASSFPQQGNTEAFF,NA,few,TRBV6-5,TRBJ1-1
CATSRRQGVTDTQYF,TRBD1,NA,TRBV15,TRBJ2-3
CASGREIYNEQFF,TRBD2,NA,TRBV27,TRBJ2-1
CSALGALGGYTF,NA,few,TRBV20-1,TRBJ1-2
CSARVREVPRYTF,NA,few,TRBV20-1,TRBJ1-2